This TCR beta chain is from a study of preoperative IRX-2 immunotherapy in early breast cancer. The CDR3 covers 13 residues. V shed 8 bases, J shed 2 bases, and the junction held 4 bases outside the gene matches. CDR1 MNHEY and CDR2 SMNVEV come from the germline V gene (reference sequence). Stated treatment: preoperative locoregional IRX-2 cytokine immunotherapy. Clones were sequenced by immunoSEQ multiplex PCR, and TCRdb holds only the in-frame ones, with some missing. The data show some 13,000 clones, approximately 91% seen once. Collection of the sample occurred from a patient treated with IRX-2 immunotherapy. This chain links TRBV27 with TRBJ2-7; 9 bases agree with TRBD1. This clonotype originated in a human donor with breast cancer. The CDR3 sequence is CASGRTGAYEQYF. The CDR3 region has the DNA TGTGCCAGCGGAAGGACAGGGGCCTACGAGCAGTACTTC.